The T cell receptor beta chain under discussion was sequenced for a study of T cell repertoires in cytomegalovirus infection. Overall study: Selection of CMV epitopes for the study included recently identified HLA-C-restricted and well-studied HLA-B-restricted ones. Through public TCR beta signatures, both CMV infection and matching HLA type were indicated.

TCRdb independently ran MiXCR on the reads; one entry per CDR3 protein. The sample lists about 500,000 distinct CDR3 sequences; 33% were seen once. The ends lost 2 bases at V and 4 bases at J; junction bases unmatched: 2. Germline V CDR1 and CDR2: MNHEY, SVGAGI. The CDR3 extends over 15 amino acids. Comment on this clonotype: Antigen unknown.

Broader study findings: Across the ex vivo response, the dominant clonotypes were HLA-C-restricted CMV-specific TCR beta clonotypes.

The J gene is TRBJ1-6, the V gene TRBV6-5; 7 bases agree with TRBD1. The sample was cultured PBMCs, taken from culture after CMV antigen stimulation. This receptor was taken from a human donor in good health (CMV status not recorded). Some clones in this sample may be carry-over from other donors' samples. Here the CDR3 DNA reads TGTGCCAGCAGTTACCGGGACAGATATAATTCACCCCTCCACTTT. It yields the protein CASSYRDRYNSPLHF.